Below, 24 T cell receptor beta chains from the same sample are listed, as sequenced in a study of patients and donors after allogeneic stem cell transplantation. TCRdb reprocessed the RT-PCR reads via MiXCR and lists one record per CDR3 protein. Among 190,000 or so distinct CDR3 sequences listed, less than 45% were seen once. The sequenced sample was blood, either unsorted or a sorted T cell fraction (not recorded which). The receptors stem from a human donor who was either an allogeneic HSCT recipient or a stem cell or donor lymphocyte infusion donor (not recorded which). It is not recorded whose cells these are; they may come from a transplant donor.

The J gene is TRBJ2-7, the V gene TRBV9; maybe TRBD2 (5 bases). Trimming stripped 0 bases from V and 0 bases from J, with 7 bases between. The germline CDR1 and CDR2 sequences are SGDLS and YYNGEE. The CDR3 is 14 amino acids. As DNA, the CDR3 is TGTGCCAGCAGCGTAGAAGGGAGCTCCTACGAGCAGTACTTC. As protein: CASSVEGSSYEQYF.

In its sample, this clonotype was seen a few times. The rearrangement uses TRBV6-6 and TRBJ1-1; D remains unclear. Germline V gene lookup returns CDR1 MNHNY and CDR2 SVGAGI (reference sequence). Trimming removed 5 bases at V and 0 bases at J, with 13 bases between. The CDR3 length is 15 residues. The CDR3 nucleotides are TGTGCCAGCAGTGACCCTCCCCGAGTGAACACTGAAGCTTTCTTT. Its translation is CASSDPPRVNTEAFF.

The chain employs TRBV11-2 and TRBJ2-1; 13 positions agree with TRBD2. The CDR3 runs 16 residues. Germline assignment: CDR1 SGHAT and CDR2 FQNNGV. V gave up 5 bases and J gave up 8 bases; unmatched junction bases: 9. CDR3 nucleotides: TGTGCCAGCAGCGAAAGACTAGCGGGAGGAGAACATGAGCAGTTCTTC. Protein sequence: CASSERLAGGEHEQFF.

The chain combines TRBV7-2 with TRBJ1-5; 7 nucleotides align to TRBD1. The V and J ends lost 2 bases and 5 bases, in that order; junction bases with no gene match: 3. Germline V lookup: CDR1 SGHTA, CDR2 FQGNSA. There are 14 residues in the CDR3. The CDR3 coding sequence is TGTGCCAGCAGCTTAAAGGGGGCCGATCAGCCCCAGCATTTT. Its protein is CASSLKGADQPQHF. Full variable domain (outside the CDR3, taken from reference TRBV7-2 and TRBJ1-5): GAGVSQSPSNKVTEKGKDVELRCDPISGHTALYWYRQSLGQGLEFLIYFQGNSAPDKSGLPSDRFSAERTGGSVSTLTIQRTQQEDSAVYLCASSLKGADQPQHFGDGTRLSIL.

This clonotype was observed a few times. The chain links TRBV12-3 or TRBV12-4 to TRBJ1-1; D is possibly TRBD1 (5 bases). The CDR3 is made up of 16 amino acids. V lost 5 bases and J 2 bases, leaving 18 bases between the germline ends. CDR3 nucleotides: TGTGCCAGCAGTCCTACCCTTCCGAGGGGCAACACTGAAGCTTTCTTT. Its translation: CASSPTLPRGNTEAFF.

This chain connects TRBV5-1 to TRBJ2-1, with D perhaps TRBD1 or TRBD2 (5 bases each). V lost 0 bases and J 10 bases, leaving 17 bases between the germline ends. There are 15 residues in the CDR3. Germline CDR1 reads SGHRS; CDR2 reads YFSETQ. The CDR3 DNA sequence: TGCGCCAGCAGCTTGGTTAACGGCCCCGAGGGGGAGCAGTTCTTC. Amino acid sequence: CASSLVNGPEGEQFF.

This clonotype was seen only a few times. This chain links TRBV12-3 or TRBV12-4 with TRBJ1-5; a weak D match, TRBD1 (5 bases). The V gene lost 2 bases and the J gene lost 7 bases, with 12 bases spanning the gap. This CDR3 has 14 amino acids. The CDR3 DNA follows: TGTGCCAGCAGTTTACAGGGCGTTGGGCAGCCCCAGCATTTT. This sequence encodes CASSLQGVGQPQHF.

A few counts support this clonotype. The V and J genes are TRBV4-3 and TRBJ2-3; D gene uncertain. This CDR3 is 15 amino acids long. V was pared by 0 bases and J by 1 base, with 8 bases between. Germline-derived CDR1 and CDR2 are LGHNA and YSLEER. In DNA form, the CDR3 reads TGCGCCAGCAGCCAAGATTCCCTTCGCACAGATACGCAGTATTTT. This translates into CASSQDSLRTDTQYF.

The V and J genes are TRBV10-3 and TRBJ2-1; 8 nucleotides agree with TRBD1. Trimming took 0 bases from V and 9 from J; bases not matched to a gene: 10. The CDR3 extends over 16 amino acids. The V gene's germline CDR1 is ENHRY and CDR2 SYGVKD. The DNA of the CDR3 is TGTGCCATCAGTGAGTCGGTCAGACAGGGGTCCGCTGAGCAGTTCTTC. Its protein is CAISESVRQGSAEQFF.

A note on this clonotype: At one end the junction does not follow the germline gene, possibly because of a read error. The chain combines TRBV7-7 with TRBJ2-3; 9 positions match TRBD2. Germline CDR1 reads SSHAT; CDR2 reads FNYEAQ (reference sequence). The CDR3 consists of 17 residues. CDR3 loop: CASSPRASGIGTDTQYF. CDR3 in DNA: TGTGCTAGCAGCCCCAGGGCTAGCGGGATTGGCACAGATACGCAGTATTTT.

This clonotype has more than one count but fewer than ten. This rearrangement joins TRBV4-1 to TRBJ1-1; D might be TRBD1 (6 bases). Deletions cut 1 base from V and 11 bases from J, with 11 bases between. This CDR3 comprises 12 residues. Germline CDR1 MGHRA, CDR2 YSYEKL. The CDR3 DNA reads as TGCGCCAGCAGCCAAGTACAGGGCGAGGCTTTCTTT. This encodes CASSQVQGEAFF.

The chain carries TRBV12-3 or TRBV12-4 and TRBJ2-1, with D possibly being TRBD1 (5 bases). Trimming removed 7 bases at V and 5 bases at J, with 27 bases between. The CDR3 totals 18 residues. The CDR3 reads CASIFYGKVAGLHNEQFF. CDR3 sequence (DNA): TGTGCCAGCATCTTTTATGGTAAGGTGGCAGGGCTGCACAATGAGCAGTTCTTC.

The rearrangement links TRBV3-1 to TRBJ1-1; D call uncertain. The CDR3 has 12 residues. V was pared by 1 base and J by 1 base, with 1 base between. Germline V gives CDR1 LGHDT, CDR2 YNNKEL (reference sequence). The CDR3 nucleotides are TGTGCCAGCAGCCAAGCGAACACTGAAGCTTTCTTT. As protein: CASSQANTEAFF.

V gene TRBV30 combines with J gene TRBJ2-1; 7 bases are shared with TRBD2. The V and J ends lost 0 bases and 10 bases, in that order; junction bases with no gene match: 9. The CDR3 extends over 14 amino acids. Germline V gene lookup returns CDR1 GTSNPN and CDR2 SVGIG (reference sequence). CDR3 sequence reads: CAWSVETSYTEQFF. In nucleotides, the CDR3 is TGTGCCTGGAGTGTCGAGACTAGCTACACGGAGCAGTTCTTC.

This clonotype was recorded only once. This chain links TRBV29-1 with TRBJ2-1; 9 bases are a match to TRBD1. Germline values: CDR1 SQVTM, CDR2 ANQGSEA. This CDR3 has 12 amino acids. J lost 7 bases, V lost 7 bases, and 5 bases had no gene match. This CDR3 is CSATGQGNEQFF. CDR3 sequence (DNA): TGCAGCGCTACCGGACAGGGGAATGAGCAGTTCTTC.

This clonotype has more than one count but fewer than ten. This rearrangement joins TRBV6-5 to TRBJ1-5; D might be TRBD1 (6 bases). Trimming cost V 0 bases and J 13 bases, with 13 bases left between them. Germline assignment: CDR1 MNHEY and CDR2 SVGAGI. This CDR3 region has 13 residues. In DNA form, the CDR3 reads TGTGCCAGCAGTTACTCGATACAGGGATGGCAGCATTTT. Encoded protein: CASSYSIQGWQHF.

The chain combines TRBV12-3 or TRBV12-4 with TRBJ1-1, with 7 bases that match TRBD1. The J segment lost 10 bases and the V segment lost 2 bases, leaving 7 bases of the junction unmatched. The CDR3 is made up of 13 amino acids. The CDR3 DNA follows: TGTGCCAGCAGTTTAAGAGGGGGCCGTATAGCTTTCTTT. Residues: CASSLRGGRIAFF.

This clonotype qualifies as medium-sized. J is TRBJ1-4 and V is TRBV14; D is possibly TRBD1 (5 bases). The CDR3 contains 13 residues. CDR1 and CDR2 (germline): SGHDN, FVKESK. With 4 bases removed from V and 15 bases from J, the gap between germline ends came to 18 bases. The CDR3 sequence is CASSPGLGRRVFF. The CDR3 DNA sequence: TGTGCCAGCAGCCCCGGGCTGGGGCGAAGAGTGTTTTTT.

Only a few counts were recorded for this clonotype. The genes are TRBV6-2 or TRBV6-3 and TRBJ2-3, with 7 bases lining up with TRBD2. The CDR3 contains 14 residues. V lost 5 bases, J lost 3 bases, and 5 bases stayed unmatched. Germline V gene lookup returns CDR1 MNHEY and CDR2 SVGEGT. DNA for the CDR3: TGTGCCAGCAGTGTCGGGACTACTACAGATACGCAGTATTTT. This gives the protein CASSVGTTTDTQYF.

This sequence joins TRBV29-1 and TRBJ2-1; 9 nucleotides agree with TRBD1. This CDR3 contains 13 residues. Trimming at V came to 2 bases and at J to 6 bases, leaving 2 bases not matched to a gene. In germline, CDR1 is SQVTM, CDR2 ANQGSEA. The CDR3 region is CSVEKTGGNEQFF. The CDR3 DNA reads as TGCAGCGTTGAAAAGACAGGGGGCAATGAGCAGTTCTTC.

The chain recombines TRBV18 with TRBJ2-3; D ambiguous. The CDR3 has 16 amino acids. The V end was cut by 0 bases, the J end by 6 bases, with 16 bases between. Germline V gives CDR1 KGHSH, CDR2 LQKENI. Written as DNA, the CDR3 is TGTGCCAGCTCACCACCGACTGCCCCAATCGTCGATACGCAGTATTTT. It codes for CASSPPTAPIVDTQYF.

The gene calls are TRBV5-6 and TRBJ2-3; D is unclear. CDR1 is SGHDT, CDR2 YYEEEE, per germline. The CDR3 consists of 15 residues. The V end lost 0 bases, the J end lost 1 base, and 9 bases lay between the germline ends. The CDR3 coding sequence is TGTGCCAGCAGCTTGGATGTGGGTCGCACAGATACGCAGTATTTT. Residues: CASSLDVGRTDTQYF.

This clonotype was seen a handful of times. The V gene is TRBV15, the J gene TRBJ1-1; D is ambiguous. CDR1 is LNHNV, CDR2 YYDKDF, per germline (reference sequence). The CDR3 spans 15 residues. V was clipped by 2 bases and J by 8 bases, with 18 bases between them. CDR3 in amino acids: CATSRFRAGRAEAFF. The CDR3 DNA sequence: TGTGCCACCAGCAGATTCCGGGCCGGCCGGGCGGAAGCTTTCTTT.

This clonotype was observed a few times. The chain recombines TRBV7-2 with TRBJ1-3; possible D gene TRBD1, 6 bases. V gave up 1 base and J gave up 7 bases, with 17 bases separating them. Germline CDR1 is SGHTA and CDR2 is FQGNSA. The CDR3 has 16 amino acids. CDR3 loop: CASSLVRGGGTNTIYF. CDR3 bases: TGTGCCAGCAGCTTAGTACGTGGAGGGGGTACCAACACCATATATTTT. Supplemented by reference TRBV7-2 and TRBJ1-3, the full variable domain reads GAGVSQSPSNKVTEKGKDVELRCDPISGHTALYWYRQSLGQGLEFLIYFQGNSAPDKSGLPSDRFSAERTGGSVSTLTIQRTQQEDSAVYLCASSLVRGGGTNTIYFGEGSWLTVV.